The rows below give T cell receptor beta chains drawn from one sample of a study of cytomegalovirus exposure and HLA in healthy donors. TCRdb keeps only in-frame clones here, not all; method: immunoSEQ multiplex PCR. The table has 100,000 to 150,000 clones, roughly 75% seen once. Sequencing input: PBMCs. The receptors here all came from a female donor in good health and CMV-seronegative. Both conserved end residues are part of each CDR3. Each record gives: clone size, D gene, J gene, V gene, CDR3 protein, CDR3 DNA. The D gene is left open where the match is weak. Rows may omit the clone size; those that give it use once, few, many or a size class.

>-|-|TRBJ2-6|TRBV7-6
CASSLLGVGANVLTF
TGTGCCAGCAGCTTACTAGGCGTTGGGGCCAACGTCCTGACTTTC
>-|TRBD1|TRBJ1-4|TRBV6-5
CASRGTGLYEKLFF
TGTGCCAGCAGGGGGACAGGCCTATACGAAAAACTGTTTTTT
>-|-|TRBJ2-2|TRBV18
CASSRQVTGELFF
TGTGCCAGCTCACGACAGGTGACCGGGGAGCTGTTTTTT
>-|TRBD1|TRBJ2-3|TRBV6-1
CASSDLPGQGLGTQYF
TGTGCCAGCAGTGATCTCCCCGGACAGGGACTTGGTACGCAGTATTTT
>-|TRBD1|TRBJ2-2|TRBV5-1
CASSWDSYTGELFF
TGCGCCAGCAGCTGGGACAGCTACACCGGGGAGCTGTTTTTT
>-|TRBD1|TRBJ1-6|TRBV28
CASSGQNNSPLHF
TGTGCCAGCTCGGGACAGAATAATTCACCCCTCCACTTT
>-|-|TRBJ2-6|TRBV9
CASSVAQGTGANVLTF
TGTGCCAGCAGCGTAGCTCAGGGGACTGGGGCCAACGTCCTGACTTTC
>-|TRBD2|TRBJ2-5|TRBV19
CASSSGTSGETQYF
TGTGCCAGTAGCAGCGGGACTAGCGGGGAGACCCAGTACTTC
>-|-|TRBJ2-7|TRBV11-1
CASSIRQGLEQYF
TGTGCCAGCAGCATAAGGCAGGGGCTCGAGCAGTACTTC
>-|TRBD1|TRBJ1-1|TRBV5-1
CASNDPGTVPFF
TGCGCCAGCAACGACCCCGGGACAGTACCTTTCTTT
>few|TRBD1|TRBJ1-4|TRBV4-2
CASSQSTGQGKLFF
TGTGCCAGCAGCCAATCGACAGGGCAAGGGAAACTGTTTTTT
>-|-|TRBJ2-7|TRBV6-1
CASSDQGFIHEQYF
TGTGCCAGCAGTGACCAGGGTTTCATCCACGAGCAGTACTTC
>-|-|TRBJ2-2|TRBV5-1
CASKSRTNTGELFF
TGCGCCAGCAAGTCTAGAACCAACACCGGGGAGCTGTTTTTT
>-|TRBD1|TRBJ2-1|TRBV13
CASSLWGQVPSYNEQFF
TGTGCCAGCAGCTTATGGGGACAGGTCCCCTCCTACAATGAGCAGTTCTTC
>-|-|TRBJ1-4|TRBV19
CASSPNRGSNEKLFF
TGTGCCAGTAGCCCCAACCGGGGATCTAATGAAAAACTGTTTTTT
>-|TRBD2|TRBJ2-1|TRBV6-5
CASSSGLARGYEQFF
TGTGCCAGCAGCTCGGGACTAGCCAGGGGGTATGAGCAGTTCTTC
>-|-|TRBJ1-1|TRBV5-1
CASSPRSSPEAFF
TGCGCCAGCAGCCCCCGGTCCTCCCCTGAAGCTTTCTTT
>-|-|TRBJ2-1|TRBV2
CASSENFRGSEQFF
TGTGCCAGCAGTGAAAATTTTCGGGGTTCTGAGCAGTTCTTC
>-|TRBD1|TRBJ2-5|TRBV5-1
CASSMRQGVGETQYF
TGCGCCAGCAGCATGCGACAGGGAGTGGGGGAGACCCAGTACTTC
>-|TRBD1|TRBJ1-1|TRBV19
CASSMTGTGRTEAFF
TGTGCCAGTAGTATGACCGGGACAGGGAGGACTGAAGCTTTCTTT
>-|TRBD1|TRBJ1-2|TRBV27
CASSPSTTGKAGYTF
TGTGCCAGCAGTCCGAGTACGACAGGGAAGGCTGGCTACACCTTC
>-|-|TRBJ2-7|TRBV6-1
CASSGPTNGDFSYEQYF
TGTGCCAGCAGTGGTCCGACGAACGGAGACTTCTCCTACGAGCAGTACTTC
>-|TRBD1|TRBJ1-2|TRBV5-4
CASNGQGLTGYTF
TGTGCCAGCAACGGACAGGGCCTTACTGGCTACACCTTC
>-|-|TRBJ2-1|TRBV7-9
CASSLTSSTYNEQFF
TGTGCCAGCAGCTTAACTAGCAGCACTTACAATGAGCAGTTCTTC
>-|TRBD2|TRBJ2-5|TRBV6-1
CASSEVGGETQYF
TGTGCCAGCAGTGAAGTCGGGGGGGAGACCCAGTACTTC
>-|TRBD1|TRBJ1-6|TRBV27
CASNPGQGSSSPLHF
TGTGCCAGCAATCCGGGACAGGGGAGTTCTTCACCCCTCCACTTT
>-|-|TRBJ2-3|TRBV5-1
CASSLGEARGDTQYF
TGCGCCAGCAGCTTGGGGGAAGCTAGGGGCGATACGCAGTATTTT
>once|-|TRBJ2-7|TRBV7-2
CASSYGQYEQYF
TGTGCCAGCAGCTACGGACAGTACGAGCAGTACTTC
>few|-|TRBJ2-3|TRBV19
CASSIIGAEGAQYF
TGTGCCAGTAGTATAATCGGAGCCGAAGGCGCGCAGTATTTT
>-|-|TRBJ2-1|TRBV5-4
CASSFPSRGNEQFF
TGTGCCAGCAGCTTCCCGTCCCGGGGAAATGAGCAGTTCTTC
>few|-|TRBJ2-7|TRBV27
CASSLYGGTSYEQYF
TGTGCCAGCAGTTTATACGGAGGAACCTCCTACGAGCAGTACTTC
>-|-|TRBJ2-1|TRBV7-2
CASSLSRSSYNEQFF
TGTGCCAGCAGCTTGTCAAGGAGCTCCTACAATGAGCAGTTCTTC
>-|-|TRBJ2-1|TRBV11-2
CASSPSDEQFF
TGTGCCAGCAGCCCCTCGGATGAGCAGTTCTTC
>-|-|TRBJ2-1|TRBV7-2
CASIEVGGRQKFF
TGTGCCAGCATCGAAGTGGGGGGGCGACAAAAGTTCTTC
>-|TRBD1|TRBJ2-1|TRBV13
CASRRTGDYNEQFF
TGTGCCAGCAGACGGACAGGGGACTACAATGAGCAGTTCTTC
>once|-|TRBJ1-2|TRBV7-6
CASSLEPGFYGYTF
TGTGCCAGCAGCTTAGAGCCAGGCTTCTATGGCTACACCTTC
>-|-|TRBJ1-1|TRBV10-2
CASLTNTEAFF
TGCGCCAGCTTGACTAACACTGAAGCTTTCTTT
>-|TRBD1|TRBJ1-3|TRBV7-9
CASSFSTGSGNTIYF
TGTGCCAGCAGCTTTTCGACAGGGAGTGGAAACACCATATATTTT
>-|-|TRBJ2-5|TRBV6-1
CASYPRGMGETQYF
TGTGCCAGTTACCCACGGGGGATGGGAGAGACCCAGTACTTC
>-|-|TRBJ1-6|TRBV21-1
CASSNLGGPYNSPLHF
TGTGCCAGCAGCAATCTAGGCGGGCCTTATAATTCACCCCTCCACTTT
>-|TRBD2|TRBJ2-5|TRBV9
CASSAQPLLAGGLETQYF
TGTGCCAGCAGCGCCCAACCTTTACTAGCGGGGGGGCTGGAGACCCAGTACTTC
>-|-|TRBJ2-7|TRBV2
CASSGVEEAYEQYF
TGTGCCAGCAGTGGAGTCGAGGAGGCCTACGAGCAGTACTTC
>few|-|TRBJ2-7|TRBV5-1
CASSLTGTSGGDWEQYF
TGCGCCAGCAGCCTAACTGGGACATCAGGAGGCGACTGGGAGCAGTACTTC
>-|-|TRBJ1-1|TRBV7-3
CASSYRMNTEAFF
TGTGCCAGCAGCTACAGGATGAACACTGAAGCTTTCTTT
>-|-|TRBJ1-1|TRBV18
CASNGQKGRVTTEAFF
TGTGCCAGCAATGGCCAGAAGGGCAGGGTGACCACTGAAGCTTTCTTT
>-|TRBD2|TRBJ2-5|TRBV28
CASSLGLAGPYF
TGTGCCAGCAGTCTCGGACTAGCGGGACCCTACTTC
>-|TRBD2|TRBJ2-3|TRBV18
CASSQLKLAGLPTDTQYF
TGTGCCAGCTCACAGCTAAAACTAGCGGGGCTACCCACAGATACGCAGTATTTT
>few|-|TRBJ1-5|TRBV28
CASRPGLQPQHF
TGTGCCAGCAGGCCAGGGTTACAGCCCCAGCATTTT
>-|-|TRBJ1-2|TRBV19
CASMTQDSYGYTF
TGTGCCAGTATGACGCAAGACTCGTATGGCTACACCTTC
>-|TRBD2|TRBJ2-3|TRBV27
CASKPSGATDTQYF
TGTGCCAGCAAACCTAGCGGGGCAACAGATACGCAGTATTTT
>-|TRBD1|TRBJ2-7|TRBV27
CASSFWGQGGYEQYF
TGTGCCAGCAGTTTTTGGGGACAGGGGGGATACGAGCAGTACTTC
>-|-|TRBJ1-5|TRBV19
CASNGRGGPQHF
TGTGCCAGTAACGGCCGCGGGGGGCCCCAGCATTTT
>few|TRBD1|TRBJ2-7|TRBV28
CASTLLSRTGGYEQYF
TGTGCCAGCACCCTCCTGAGCCGGACAGGGGGATACGAGCAGTACTTC